This T cell receptor (beta chain) was recorded in a study of neoadjuvant anti-PD-1 for oral cavity cancer. This clone was detected only a few times. The CDR3 sequence is 14 residues long. Trimming removed 1 base at V and 6 bases at J, with 14 bases between. The germline V gene encodes CDR1 SGHRS and CDR2 YFSETQ. Produced via immunoSEQ multiplex PCR; TCRdb's table is partial and in-frame only. The sample gives about 14,000 clones, about 64% of which show up once; roughly 2.3% is in the top ten. The chain employs TRBV5-1 and TRBJ2-7, with D hard to call. The TCR originated in a person aged 40 to 85 with oral cavity squamous cell carcinoma. The sample here was PBMCs, taken before nivolumab (anti-PD-1) treatment. This CDR3 reads CASSLSQNLGEQYF. The CDR3 nucleotides are TGCGCCAGCAGCTTGTCCCAGAACCTTGGCGAGCAGTACTTC.